The entry below gives a single T cell receptor beta chain sequence along with its context. Its specificity is unknown. This CDR3 has 14 residues. After removal of 8 bases from V and 7 bases from J, the junction contained 10 bases not matched to a gene. In germline, CDR1 is SGHAT, CDR2 FQNNGV. The PCR had 60 Vbeta and 13 Jbeta primers. Here immunoSEQ multiplex PCR was the method, and the copy in TCRdb shows in-frame clones only, minus some. The sample table includes 100,000 to 150,000 clones. This entry belongs to a study of cytomegalovirus exposure and HLA in healthy donors. Study overall: HLA-typed donors contributed about 85 million unique TCRs, which were held in an early data release.

Points from the study as a whole: V- and J-gene trimming in TCR beta was tied to a missense DCLRE1C variant by an analysis performed later.

Sequencing input: PBMCs. The rearrangement joins TRBV11-2 to TRBJ2-1; TRBD1 matches 8 bases. The origin of this receptor is a man aged 40-49 years in good health and CMV-seronegative. In DNA, the CDR3 is TGTGCCAGCGGAGGACAGGGTCATGTGAATGAGCAGTTCTTC. Protein sequence: CASGGQGHVNEQFF.